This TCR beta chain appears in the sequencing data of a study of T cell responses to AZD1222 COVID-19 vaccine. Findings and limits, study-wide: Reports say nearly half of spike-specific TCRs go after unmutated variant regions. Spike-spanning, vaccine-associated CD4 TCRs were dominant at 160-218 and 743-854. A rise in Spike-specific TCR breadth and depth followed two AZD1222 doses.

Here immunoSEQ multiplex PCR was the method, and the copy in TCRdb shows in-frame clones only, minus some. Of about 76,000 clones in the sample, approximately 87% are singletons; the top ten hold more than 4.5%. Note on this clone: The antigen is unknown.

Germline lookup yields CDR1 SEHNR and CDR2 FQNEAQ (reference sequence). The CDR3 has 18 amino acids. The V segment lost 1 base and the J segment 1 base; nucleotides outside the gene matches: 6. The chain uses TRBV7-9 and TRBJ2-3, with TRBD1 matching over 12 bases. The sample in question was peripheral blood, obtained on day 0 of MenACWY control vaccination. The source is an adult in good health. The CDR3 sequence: CASSLVPGQGAGTDTQYF. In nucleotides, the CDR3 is TGTGCCAGCAGCTTAGTTCCGGGACAGGGGGCTGGCACAGATACGCAGTATTTT.